These 18 T cell receptor beta chains were all obtained from the same sample, sequenced in a study of blood T cell repertoires in COVID-19. Data came from immunoSEQ multiplex PCR; TCRdb stores just in-frame clones and leaves some out. The profile covers more than 200,000 clones, with 70% to 90% appearing a single time and around 3.3% taken by the ten largest. Material: peripheral blood. These receptors were collected from a man between 18 and 35 years old with active or convalescent COVID-19.

The V gene is TRBV7-2, the J gene TRBJ1-1, with D possibly matching TRBD1 (5 bases). CDR1 and CDR2 (germline): SGHTA, FQGNSA. CDR3 length: 13 residues. The V and J ends lost 1 base and 6 bases respectively, with 9 bases between them. In DNA form, the CDR3 reads TGTGCCAGCAGCTTAGTTCGGGGGGCTGAAGCTTTCTTT. As protein: CASSLVRGAEAFF. Using reference TRBV7-2 and TRBJ1-1 for the parts outside the CDR3, the full variable domain is GAGVSQSPSNKVTEKGKDVELRCDPISGHTALYWYRQSLGQGLEFLIYFQGNSAPDKSGLPSDRFSAERTGGSVSTLTIQRTQQEDSAVYLCASSLVRGAEAFFGQGTRLTVV.

A single count supports this clone. The rearrangement uses TRBV28 and TRBJ1-5; possible D gene TRBD1, 6 bases. The germline V gene encodes CDR1 MDHEN and CDR2 SYDVKM. The CDR3 contains 15 residues. Trimming removed 3 bases at V and 8 bases at J, with 17 bases between. The CDR3 sequence is CASSFSGVEVEPQHF. The CDR3 coding sequence is TGTGCCAGCAGTTTTTCAGGGGTAGAGGTTGAGCCCCAGCATTTT.

This clone has a handful of counts. The chain joins TRBV15 to TRBJ1-4; D is uncertain. Germline V CDR1 and CDR2: LNHNV, YYDKDF (reference sequence). V shed 0 bases and J shed 0 bases, with 11 bases lying between them. The length of the CDR3 is 17 residues. The CDR3 loop is CATSRDLADATNEKLFF. The CDR3 DNA reads as TGTGCCACCAGCAGAGATTTGGCAGATGCAACTAATGAAAAACTGTTTTTT.

The rearrangement joins TRBV29-1 to TRBJ1-4, with a possible D match to TRBD1 (5 bases). Germline V gene data show CDR1 as SQVTM and CDR2 as ANQGSEA. This CDR3 is built from 15 residues. The V gene lost 5 bases and the J gene lost 8 bases, with 21 bases spanning the gap. CDR3 residues: CSVRGGGDAREKLFF. CDR3 DNA sequence: TGCAGCGTTCGGGGCGGGGGGGACGCGAGGGAAAAACTGTTTTTT.

This rearrangement joins TRBV5-8 to TRBJ2-6, with 9 positions matching TRBD1. CDR1 SGHTS and CDR2 YDEGEE come from the germline V gene. Trimming took 4 bases from V and 0 from J; bases not matched to a gene: 8. The CDR3 has 18 residues. CDR3 nucleotides: TGTGCCAGCAGCCTATGGACAGGGGTCAGCTCTGGGGCCAACGTCCTGACTTTC. Its protein is CASSLWTGVSSGANVLTF.

The chain combines TRBV2 with TRBJ1-1; 8 bases agree with TRBD1. There are 14 residues in the CDR3. Looked up from germline, CDR1 is SNHLY and CDR2 is FYNNEI. J lost 5 bases, V lost 5 bases, and 7 bases had no gene match. The CDR3 bases are TGTGCCAGCAGTATACGGACAGGGAATACTGAAGCTTTCTTT. Protein: CASSIRTGNTEAFF.

The chain has TRBV5-1 and TRBJ2-5, with D perhaps matching TRBD2 (6 bases). The germline CDR1 and CDR2 sequences are SGHRS and YFSETQ. The CDR3 loop spans 15 amino acids. V lost 4 bases and J 1 base, leaving 14 bases between the germline ends. CDR3 in amino acids: CASSPGEKPQETQYF. The CDR3 bases are TGCGCCAGCAGCCCGGGGGAGAAGCCCCAAGAGACCCAGTACTTC.

The chain is built from TRBV25-1 and TRBJ2-2; 7 positions agree with TRBD1. The trim removed 7 bases at V and 6 bases at J, leaving 2 bases unmatched. The CDR3 runs to 12 residues. The germline gives CDR1 MGHDK, CDR2 SYGVNS. CDR3 nucleotides: TGTGCCAGCACCCAGGGGGCCGGGGAGCTGTTTTTT. Amino acids: CASTQGAGELFF. Based on the CDR3 plus reference TRBV25-1 and TRBJ2-2, the full variable domain is EADIYQTPRYLVIGTGKKITLECSQTMGHDKMYWYQQDPGMELHLIHYSYGVNSTEKGDLSSESTVSRIRTEHFPLTLESARPSHTSQYLCASTQGAGELFFGEGSRLTVL.

This rearrangement joins TRBV4-3 to TRBJ2-3; D might be TRBD2 (6 bases). The V end was cut by 4 bases, the J end by 2 bases, with 16 bases between. The CDR3 runs 16 residues. Germline V gene sequence: CDR1 LGHNA, CDR2 YSLEER. In DNA, the CDR3 is TGCGCCAGCAGCCCTCGCCTAAGCGGGTACACAGATACGCAGTATTTT. Encoded protein: CASSPRLSGYTDTQYF.

The chain uses TRBV28 and TRBJ1-1; 8 bases are a match to TRBD1. CDR3 length equals 14 residues. Looked up from germline, CDR1 is MDHEN and CDR2 is SYDVKM. The V and J ends lost 5 bases and 5 bases, in that order; junction bases with no gene match: 7. CDR3 sequence reads: CASSGQGAGTEAFF. CDR3 nucleotides: TGTGCCAGCAGTGGGCAGGGGGCAGGGACTGAAGCTTTCTTT.

The V gene is TRBV7-3, the J gene TRBJ2-2; D ambiguous. The CDR3 contains 13 residues. V was pared by 2 bases and J by 5 bases, with 6 bases between. Germline V gene data show CDR1 as SGHTA and CDR2 as FQGTGA. CDR3 sequence: CASSLSGTGELFF. CDR3 nucleotide sequence: TGTGCCAGCAGCTTATCGGGTACCGGGGAGCTGTTTTTT.

V and J are TRBV7-3 and TRBJ2-3; D ambiguous. The J call may be in error: the DNA end matches TRBJ1-3 better. This CDR3 comprises 13 residues. Germline V lookup: CDR1 SGHTA, CDR2 FQGTGA. The CDR3 protein is CASSLSSGRAIYF. In DNA form, the CDR3 reads TGTGCCAGCAGCTTAAGTAGCGGGAGGGCCATATATTTT.

The V gene is TRBV27, the J gene TRBJ2-3; D unresolved. Per germline, CDR1 MNHEY and CDR2 SMNVEV (reference sequence). The CDR3 totals 13 residues. V gave up 3 bases and J gave up 2 bases, with 6 bases separating them. The DNA for the CDR3 is TGTGCCAGCAGTTTCCTCCTCACAGATACGCAGTATTTT. Its protein product is CASSFLLTDTQYF.

The CDR3 coding sequence is TGCGCCAGCAGCCGGTCTCTAGGACAGGCAGGAAACACCATATATTTT. It yields the protein CASSRSLGQAGNTIYF. The gene calls are TRBV4-3 and TRBJ1-3; the match to TRBD1 covers 7 bases. J gave up 4 bases and V 4 bases, and 10 bases lay outside the gene matches. Germline CDR1 reads LGHNA; CDR2 reads YSLEER. CDR3 length: 16 residues.

This clone occurred once. The rearrangement links TRBV5-4 to TRBJ2-3, with TRBD1 matching 8 bases. J lost 0 bases, V lost 4 bases, and 4 bases had no gene match. Germline CDR1 SGHNT, CDR2 YYREEE (reference sequence). The CDR3 runs 15 residues. The CDR3 nucleotides are TGTGCCAGCAGCGGACAGGGAAGCAGCACAGATACGCAGTATTTT. This translates into CASSGQGSSTDTQYF.

The V gene is TRBV7-2, the J gene TRBJ1-2; no reliable D call. V was cut by 4 bases and J by 4 bases, with 16 bases left in between. Germline CDR1 is SGHTA and CDR2 is FQGNSA. This CDR3 has 15 residues. The CDR3 protein is CASSSQSRPSYGYTF. Written as DNA, the CDR3 is TGTGCCAGCAGCTCGCAGAGCAGGCCCAGCTATGGCTACACCTTC.

This sequence joins TRBV6-4 and TRBJ2-1; the match to TRBD2 covers 9 bases. The length of the CDR3 is 17 residues. Germline values: CDR1 MRHNA, CDR2 SNTAGT. The junction had 12 bases not matched to a gene; V was cut back by 2 bases and J by 7 bases. The CDR3 DNA is TGTGCCAGCAGTGACACGAGCGGGGGGCTCTTTGGGAATGAGCAGTTCTTC. It encodes CASSDTSGGLFGNEQFF.

CDR3 bases: TGTGCCAGCAGTGTAGTTGGGGCCCGGAACTATGGCTACACCTTC. It specifies CASSVVGARNYGYTF. The rearrangement links TRBV25-1 to TRBJ1-2, with TRBD1 as a possible D gene (5 bases). This CDR3 has 15 amino acids. Germline lookup yields CDR1 MGHDK and CDR2 SYGVNS. V lost 4 bases and J lost 2, with 14 bases in between.